Reported below is one T cell receptor (beta chain). A read error is possible here, since a much larger clone lies one base away. The amount of total RNA extracted per sample was at least 5 micrograms. Combining a sample-barcoded 5' primer with a J-beta primer mix, a second PCR ran for about 6 to 12 cycles. From the 5' RACE reads, TCRdb called clonotypes with MiXCR, one entry per CDR3 protein. Of around 1,700,000 distinct CDR3 sequences detected, 28% appear once; the ten largest clones hold 6.5% to 8.5%. The data derive from a study of blood T cells in healthy people across ages. The TCR originated in a woman aged 25 to 39 in good health. Sequencing input: blood.

CDR3 nucleotides: TGTGCCGGCAGCGTAGGGCAAATATCTTACAATGAGCAGTTCTTC. Translated, it gives CAGSVGQISYNEQFF. The chain recombines TRBV9 with TRBJ2-1; D gene unclear. The CDR3 is 15 residues long. The germline V gene has CDR1 SGDLS and CDR2 YYNGEE.